This T cell receptor beta chain was identified in a study of shared clonotypes between healthy human individuals. This CDR3 is built from 14 residues. Looked up from germline, CDR1 is SGHRS and CDR2 is YFSETQ. V gave up 2 bases and J gave up 4 bases, with 12 bases separating them. The authors loaded roughly 180 ng DNA, roughly 33,000 T cell genomes, into sorted-subset replicate PCRs. The table came from immunoSEQ multiplex PCR; TCRdb's copy has only in-frame clones and leaves some out. The sample records a few hundred thousand clones, 50% to 80% being singletons. Sequenced material: memory CD4+ T cells sorted from blood. The subset was: CD45RA-negative fraction. The TCR comes from a man aged 25-45 years in good health. The V gene is TRBV5-1, the J gene TRBJ2-5; D unresolved. DNA for the CDR3: TGCGCCAGCAGCTTATTCGGCACAACAGAGACCCAGTACTTC. It codes for CASSLFGTTETQYF.